The 20 T cell receptor beta chains below were found in one sample sequenced in a study of T-cell memory formation after mild COVID-19 (dated by TCRdb to about 2021). Library creation used 5' RACE. TCRdb shows the sequencer as Illumina NovaSeq 6000. Through fastp at Q25 and MiXCR, TCRdb rebuilt clones from the public reads, retaining in-frame beta chains. CDR3 protein duplicates are merged, each entry listing the most common genes and DNA. Present in this sample are some 440,000 distinct CDR3 sequences, around 27% of which were seen just once. The leading ten clones occupy approximately 13% of the sample. Sequencing was done on a sample of PBMCs or a T cell subset sorted from them (not recorded which). The source of these receptors is an adult woman who had mild COVID-19 (a few samples of this study predate the infection). The sample titles of this study are shuffled in the database, so cell type and time point are left out; the donor was told from shared clones.

The chain has TRBV24-1 and TRBJ2-3; D is possibly TRBD1 (6 bases). Germline CDR1 KGHDR, CDR2 SFDVKD. V was trimmed by 7 bases and J by 2 bases, leaving 9 bases between them. The CDR3 is made up of 13 amino acids. The CDR3 coding sequence is TGTGCCACCAGGGACAGTTTCACAGATACGCAGTATTTT. Translation: CATRDSFTDTQYF.

This chain links TRBV11-2 with TRBJ2-5; D might be TRBD1 or TRBD2, each matching 5 bases. The CDR3 loop spans 14 amino acids. Trimming left V 5 bases short and J 5 bases short, with 15 bases between. Germline CDR1 is SGHAT and CDR2 is FQNNGV. CDR3 region: CASSRGGGTETQYF. CDR3 in DNA: TGTGCCAGCAGCCGGGGCGGTGGTACGGAGACCCAGTACTTC.

This clonotype has more than one count but fewer than ten. This chain uses TRBV19 with TRBJ1-2; no reliable D call. This CDR3 region has 10 residues. Trimming took 5 bases from V and 4 from J, leaving 2 bases between them. Germline V CDR1 and CDR2: LNHDA, SQIVND (reference sequence). The CDR3 bases are TGTGCCAGTAGTGGCTATGGCTACACCTTC. Its protein is CASSGYGYTF.

The rearrangement uses TRBV12-3 or TRBV12-4 and TRBJ2-7; D is undetermined. The CDR3 is 14 amino acids. Trimming pared 6 bases from V and 0 bases from J, leaving 12 bases between. The CDR3 nucleotides are TGTGCCAGCAGCCTAATCTATAGCTCCTACGAGCAGTACTTC. This gives the protein CASSLIYSSYEQYF.

This clonotype was detected a few times. V usage is TRBV15 and J usage is TRBJ2-2; D unclear. Trimming left V 0 bases short and J 7 bases short, with 6 bases between. Germline values: CDR1 LNHNV, CDR2 YYDKDF (reference sequence). This CDR3 is 13 amino acids long. The CDR3 coding sequence is TGTGCCACCAGCAGAGATGGGGTCGGGGAGCTGTTTTTT. This sequence encodes CATSRDGVGELFF. Full variable domain (missing parts from reference TRBV15 and TRBJ2-2): DAMVIQNPRYQVTQFGKPVTLSCSQTLNHNVMYWYQQKSSQAPKLLFHYYDKDFNNEADTPDNFQSRRPNTSFCFLDIRSPGLGDTAMYLCATSRDGVGELFFGEGSRLTVL.

The V call is TRBV12-3 or TRBV12-4, the J call TRBJ1-1; the D gene is possibly TRBD1 (6 bases). V lost 2 bases to trimming and J lost 1 base, with 17 bases between them. The CDR3 totals 17 residues. CDR3 nucleotides: TGTGCCAGCAGTTTAAGTCCGGGGGCAGGAGGGAACACTGAAGCTTTCTTT. This encodes CASSLSPGAGGNTEAFF.

Many counts were recorded for this clonotype. V and J are TRBV7-2 and TRBJ2-5; 8 bases agree with TRBD1. Unmatched junction bases numbered 2, after V lost 4 bases and J lost 1 base. Germline loops: CDR1 SGHTA, CDR2 FQGNSA. This CDR3 region has 14 residues. The CDR3 reads CASSSDRVQETQYF. CDR3 DNA: TGTGCCAGCAGCTCGGACAGGGTCCAAGAGACCCAGTACTTC.

A few counts support this clonotype. The gene calls are TRBV12-3 or TRBV12-4 and TRBJ2-2; D might be TRBD2 (6 bases). V lost 10 bases, J lost 4 bases, and 10 bases lay in between. This CDR3 is built from 12 residues. This CDR3 is CATGGSTGELFF. Here the CDR3 DNA reads TGTGCCACCGGAGGGAGCACCGGGGAGCTGTTTTTT.

The chain carries TRBV11-2 and TRBJ1-2; 11 bases line up with TRBD1. The CDR3 length is 14 residues. With V trimmed by 5 bases and J by 8 bases, 7 bases remained unmatched. Germline CDR1 reads SGHAT; CDR2 reads FQNNGV. The CDR3 coding sequence is TGTGCCAGCAGCGAAAGGACAGGGGGCTACGGCTACACCTTC. The encoded protein is CASSERTGGYGYTF.

This clonotype has only a few counts. CDR3 protein: CSASRDSQETQYF. CDR3 DNA sequence: TGCAGTGCTTCGCGGGACAGCCAAGAGACCCAGTACTTC. This chain connects TRBV20-1 to TRBJ2-5, with TRBD1 as a possible D gene (7 bases). The CDR3 covers 13 residues. Germline V gene data show CDR1 as DFQATT and CDR2 as SNEGSKA (reference sequence). Trimming removed 5 bases from V and 1 base from J, with 11 bases in between.

This clonotype was counted many times. V usage is TRBV5-1 and J usage is TRBJ2-5; 9 nucleotides align to TRBD1. Trimming at V came to 0 bases and at J to 4 bases, leaving 4 bases not matched to a gene. The V gene's germline CDR1 is SGHRS and CDR2 YFSETQ. This CDR3 contains 15 residues. This CDR3 is CASSLEGTGRETQYF. The DNA for the CDR3 is TGCGCCAGCAGCTTGGAGGGGACAGGGAGAGAGACCCAGTACTTC.

This clonotype was seen only a few times. The J gene is TRBJ2-3, the V gene TRBV5-1, with 8 nucleotides matching TRBD1. Germline CDR1 SGHRS, CDR2 YFSETQ. This CDR3 spans 15 amino acids. J lost 4 bases, V lost 4 bases, and 8 bases had no gene match. This chain's CDR3 is CASSPPTGVADTQYF. Written as DNA, the CDR3 is TGCGCCAGCAGCCCACCGACAGGGGTGGCAGATACGCAGTATTTT.

This clonotype has a count of ten or more. V usage is TRBV5-5 and J usage is TRBJ2-7; 8 positions agree with TRBD2. CDR1 is SGHKS and CDR2 is YYEKEE in the germline V gene (reference sequence). V gave up 6 bases and J gave up 7 bases; unmatched junction bases: 9. This CDR3 has 13 residues. In DNA, the CDR3 is TGTGCCAGCATGAATAGCGGGGCCTGGGAGCAGTACTTC. It codes for CASMNSGAWEQYF.

This clonotype was seen a handful of times. The chain links TRBV25-1 to TRBJ2-3; 9 bases agree with TRBD2. In germline, CDR1 is MGHDK, CDR2 SYGVNS. This CDR3 is 17 amino acids long. J gave up 0 bases and V 10 bases, and 14 bases lay outside the gene matches. CDR3 sequence reads: CATKVPSTSGSTDTQYF. CDR3 sequence (DNA): TGTGCCACCAAGGTCCCCTCAACTAGCGGGAGCACAGATACGCAGTATTTT.

This clonotype was counted a few times. The genes are TRBV12-3 or TRBV12-4 and TRBJ2-7, with D perhaps TRBD2 (6 bases). This CDR3 contains 15 residues. V was clipped by 3 bases and J by 6 bases, with 18 bases between them. For the CDR3, the DNA is TGTGCCAGCAGTTTCGCGGGGCAGGGTGTCGGCGAGCAGTACTTC. Translation gives CASSFAGQGVGEQYF.

Only a few counts were recorded for this clonotype. The CDR3, as DNA: TGTGCCAGCAGCCCACACGAGGGTTTTTACACTGAAGCTTTCTTT. It specifies CASSPHEGFYTEAFF. The chain has TRBV3-1 and TRBJ1-1; no clear D. Trimming left V 4 bases short and J 3 bases short, with 15 bases between. The CDR3 is 15 amino acids. The germline V gene encodes CDR1 LGHDT and CDR2 YNNKEL (reference sequence).

The chain combines TRBV5-1 with TRBJ2-7; 13 positions match TRBD2. This CDR3 comprises 16 residues. J lost 7 bases, V lost 3 bases, and 10 bases had no gene match. CDR1 is SGHRS, CDR2 YFSETQ, per germline. CDR3 sequence: CASSSRTSGRSEEQYF. CDR3 nucleotides: TGCGCCAGCAGCTCCCGGACTAGCGGGAGATCGGAGGAGCAGTACTTC.

This clonotype was seen a few times. This chain connects TRBV9 to TRBJ1-2, with no clear D. Looked up from germline, CDR1 is SGDLS and CDR2 is YYNGEE. Trimming took 0 bases from V and 0 from J, leaving 9 bases between them. This CDR3 comprises 15 residues. The CDR3 coding sequence is TGTGCCAGCAGCGTAGATTTAACAGCTAACTATGGCTACACCTTC. Translation: CASSVDLTANYGYTF.

This clonotype was seen a handful of times. The rearrangement uses TRBV12-3 or TRBV12-4 and TRBJ2-7; possible D gene TRBD2, 6 bases. Trimming left V 6 bases short and J 8 bases short, with 17 bases between. This CDR3 has 13 amino acids. CDR3 in amino acids: CASRAPGERKQYF. In nucleotides, the CDR3 is TGTGCCAGCAGAGCCCCGGGGGAACGGAAGCAGTACTTC.

The chain employs TRBV6-6 and TRBJ2-2, with 7 bases fitting TRBD1. Unmatched junction bases numbered 6, after V lost 5 bases and J lost 0 bases. CDR1 is MNHNY, CDR2 SVGAGI, per germline (reference sequence). This CDR3 region has 16 residues. The CDR3 sequence: CASSGFTGANTGELFF. CDR3 coding DNA: TGTGCCAGCAGTGGCTTTACAGGGGCGAACACCGGGGAGCTGTTTTTT.